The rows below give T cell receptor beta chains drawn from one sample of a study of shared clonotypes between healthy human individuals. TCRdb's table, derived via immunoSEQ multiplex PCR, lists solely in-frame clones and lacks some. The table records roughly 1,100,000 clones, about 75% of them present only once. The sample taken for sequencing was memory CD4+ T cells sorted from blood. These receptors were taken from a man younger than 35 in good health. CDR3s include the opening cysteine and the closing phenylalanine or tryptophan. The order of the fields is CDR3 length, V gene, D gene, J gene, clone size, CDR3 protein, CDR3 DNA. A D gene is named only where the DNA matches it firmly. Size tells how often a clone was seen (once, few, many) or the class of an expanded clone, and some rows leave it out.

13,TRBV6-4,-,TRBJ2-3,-,CASRARGTDTQYF,TGTGCCAGCAGAGCTCGGGGGACAGATACGCAGTATTTT
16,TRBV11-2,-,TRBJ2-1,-,CASSVRGGTSYNEQFF,TGTGCCAGCAGCGTAAGGGGGGGGACTTCCTACAATGAGCAGTTCTTC
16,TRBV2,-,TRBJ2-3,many,CASSESGAVFTDTQYF,TGTGCCAGCAGTGAATCAGGGGCCGTGTTCACAGATACGCAGTATTTT
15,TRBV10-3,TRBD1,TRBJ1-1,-,CASYDRDRVNTEAFF,TGTGCCAGCTACGACCGGGACAGGGTTAACACTGAAGCTTTCTTT
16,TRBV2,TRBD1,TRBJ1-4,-,CASSDPTGAPNEKLFF,TGTGCCAGCAGTGATCCCACAGGGGCCCCTAATGAAAAACTGTTTTTT
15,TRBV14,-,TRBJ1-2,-,CASSQDHGGYYGYTF,TGTGCCAGCAGCCAAGATCACGGGGGATACTATGGCTACACCTTC
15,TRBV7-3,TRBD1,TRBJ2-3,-,CASSLGGQTTDTQYF,TGTGCCAGCAGCTTAGGGGGACAGACCACAGATACGCAGTATTTT
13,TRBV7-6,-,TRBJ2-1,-,CASSRGIGDEQFF,TGTGCCAGCAGCCGCGGGATCGGGGATGAGCAGTTCTTC
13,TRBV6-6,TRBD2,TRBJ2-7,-,CATLVAGAYEQYF,TGTGCCACGCTTGTAGCGGGAGCTTACGAGCAGTACTTC
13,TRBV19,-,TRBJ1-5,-,CASSETSNQPQHF,TGTGCCAGTAGTGAGACAAGCAATCAGCCCCAGCATTTT
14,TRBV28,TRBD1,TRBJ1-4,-,CASSWGQGNEKLFF,TGTGCCAGCAGTTGGGGACAGGGGAATGAAAAACTGTTTTTT
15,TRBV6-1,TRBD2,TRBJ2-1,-,CASSGGLAGKNEQFF,TGTGCCAGCAGTGGTGGACTAGCGGGGAAAAATGAGCAGTTCTTC
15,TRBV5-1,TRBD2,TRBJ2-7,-,CASSPASGGADEQYF,TGCGCCAGCAGCCCTGCTAGCGGGGGGGCTGACGAGCAGTACTTC
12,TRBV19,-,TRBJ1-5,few,CATGAGNQPQHF,TGTGCCACGGGGGCTGGCAATCAGCCCCAGCATTTT
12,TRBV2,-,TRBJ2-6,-,CASSVGANVLTF,TGTGCCAGCAGTGTGGGGGCCAACGTCCTGACTTTC
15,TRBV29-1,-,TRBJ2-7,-,CSVEGPGGRTYEQYF,TGCAGCGTTGAGGGCCCTGGGGGGCGAACCTACGAGCAGTACTTC
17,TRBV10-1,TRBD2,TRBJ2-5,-,CATLTVGVAGVSETQYF,TGCGCCACCCTAACTGTGGGGGTAGCGGGAGTCTCAGAGACCCAGTACTTC
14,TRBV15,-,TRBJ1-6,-,CATSASETFSPLHF,TGTGCCACCAGCGCCTCCGAAACCTTTTCACCCCTCCACTTT
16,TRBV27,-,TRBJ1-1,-,CASHRGQRQSGTEAFF,TGTGCCAGCCATCGTGGACAAAGGCAGTCCGGCACTGAAGCTTTCTTT
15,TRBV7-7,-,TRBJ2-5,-,CASSSDGGPGETQYF,TGTGCTAGCAGCTCTGACGGGGGGCCGGGAGAGACCCAGTACTTC
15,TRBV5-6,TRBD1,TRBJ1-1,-,CASSYRDRGNTEAFF,TGTGCCAGCAGCTACCGGGACAGGGGGAACACTGAAGCTTTCTTT
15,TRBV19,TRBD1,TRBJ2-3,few,CASSTRDRFTDTQYF,TGTGCCAGTAGTACCCGGGACAGATTCACAGATACGCAGTATTTT
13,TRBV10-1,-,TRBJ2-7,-,CASSESGTREQYF,TGCGCCAGCAGTGAAAGTGGAACGAGGGAGCAGTACTTC
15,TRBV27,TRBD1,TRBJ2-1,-,CASKSGTGSYNEQFF,TGTGCCAGCAAATCCGGGACAGGGTCCTACAATGAGCAGTTCTTC
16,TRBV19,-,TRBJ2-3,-,CASSIGLGRSTDTQYF,TGTGCCAGTAGTATCGGCCTAGGCCGGAGCACAGATACGCAGTATTTT
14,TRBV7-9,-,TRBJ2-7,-,CASSWGGGSPLLLF,-
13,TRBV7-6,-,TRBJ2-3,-,CASQGYSTDTQYF,TGTGCCAGCCAGGGGTATAGCACAGATACGCAGTATTTT
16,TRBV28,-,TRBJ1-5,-,CASSFTGADSNQPQHF,TGTGCCAGCAGTTTCACCGGGGCAGATAGCAATCAGCCCCAGCATTTT
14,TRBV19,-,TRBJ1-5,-,CASTSGTPYQPQHF,TGTGCCAGTACTTCCGGGACACCCTATCAGCCCCAGCATTTT
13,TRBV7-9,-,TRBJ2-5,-,CASSLDGLQTQYF,TGTGCCAGCAGCTTAGACGGCCTCCAGACCCAGTACTTC
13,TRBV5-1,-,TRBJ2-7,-,CASSNTANYEQYF,TGCGCCAGCAGCAATACGGCTAACTACGAGCAGTACTTC
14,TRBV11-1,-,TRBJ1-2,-,CASSEPDKAYGYTF,TGTGCCAGCAGCGAACCCGACAAGGCCTATGGCTACACCTTC
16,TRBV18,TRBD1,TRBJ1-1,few,CASSPGQGRENTEAFF,TGTGCCAGCTCACCCGGACAGGGGCGGGAGAACACTGAAGCTTTCTTT
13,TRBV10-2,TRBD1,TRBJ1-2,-,CASSADRGYGYTF,TGCGCCAGCAGCGCAGACAGGGGCTATGGCTACACCTTC
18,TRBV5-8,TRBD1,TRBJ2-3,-,CASSVGLYGQGATDTQYF,TGTGCCAGCAGCGTGGGCCTATATGGACAGGGGGCCACAGATACGCAGTATTTT
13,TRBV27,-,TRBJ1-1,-,CASSLRGGTEAFF,TGTGCCAGCAGTCTTCGGGGGGGCACTGAAGCTTTCTTT
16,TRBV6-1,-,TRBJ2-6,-,CASSGGEKVGANVLTF,TGTGCCAGCAGTGGTGGGGAAAAGGTTGGGGCCAACGTCCTGACTTTC
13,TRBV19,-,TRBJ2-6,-,CASSIDLANVLTF,TGTGCCAGTAGCATTGATCTGGCCAACGTCCTGACTTTC
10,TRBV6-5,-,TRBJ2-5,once,CASGQETQYF,TGTGCCAGCGGCCAAGAGACCCAGTACTTC
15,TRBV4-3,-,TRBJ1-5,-,CASSQGVGNIGPQHF,TGCGCCAGCAGCCAAGGGGTCGGCAATATCGGGCCCCAGCATTTT